This T cell receptor (beta chain) was identified in a study of OX40 agonist ivuxolimab in advanced cancers. Turning to the study itself: Cancers in dose escalation were hepatocellular, melanoma, renal cell and head and neck. Study-level results: CD4+ and CD8+ T cells in blood underwent clonal expansion by week 6 at 0.1 to 3.0 mg/kg.

A word on this clone: Its antigen is still unknown.

Using immunoSEQ multiplex PCR, the repertoire was profiled, and TCRdb retains in-frame clones only, with some absent. The profile shows around 68,000 clones, around 84% of them singletons. CDR1 and CDR2 from the germline V gene are SNHLY and FYNNEI. This CDR3 is built from 14 residues. Trimming pared 3 bases from V and 0 bases from J, leaving 3 bases between. This receptor was identified in an adult with an advanced solid tumor such as melanoma, head and neck, liver or kidney cancer. This sample comprised CD4+ or CD8+ T cells sorted from blood, obtained in a trial of the OX40 agonist ivuxolimab. J is TRBJ2-6 and V is TRBV2; no reliable D call. The CDR3 reads CASSDGSGANVLTF. The CDR3 bases are TGTGCCAGCAGTGATGGCTCTGGGGCCAACGTCCTGACTTTC.